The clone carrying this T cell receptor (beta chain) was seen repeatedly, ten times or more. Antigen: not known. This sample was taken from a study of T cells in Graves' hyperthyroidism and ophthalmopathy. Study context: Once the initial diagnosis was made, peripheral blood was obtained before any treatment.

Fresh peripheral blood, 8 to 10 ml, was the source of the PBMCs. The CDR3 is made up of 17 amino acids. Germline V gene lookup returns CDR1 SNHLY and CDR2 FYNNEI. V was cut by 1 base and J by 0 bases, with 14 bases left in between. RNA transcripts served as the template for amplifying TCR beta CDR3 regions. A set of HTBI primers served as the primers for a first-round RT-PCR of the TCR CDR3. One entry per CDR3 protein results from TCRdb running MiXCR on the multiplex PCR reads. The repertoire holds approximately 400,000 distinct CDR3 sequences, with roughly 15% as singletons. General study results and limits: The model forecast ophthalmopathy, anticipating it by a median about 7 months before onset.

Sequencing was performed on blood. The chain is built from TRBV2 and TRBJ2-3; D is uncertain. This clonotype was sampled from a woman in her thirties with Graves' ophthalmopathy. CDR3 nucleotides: TGTGCCAGCAGTGAAGTCCCCGGGCGCGGTAGCACAGATACGCAGTATTTT. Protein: CASSEVPGRGSTDTQYF.